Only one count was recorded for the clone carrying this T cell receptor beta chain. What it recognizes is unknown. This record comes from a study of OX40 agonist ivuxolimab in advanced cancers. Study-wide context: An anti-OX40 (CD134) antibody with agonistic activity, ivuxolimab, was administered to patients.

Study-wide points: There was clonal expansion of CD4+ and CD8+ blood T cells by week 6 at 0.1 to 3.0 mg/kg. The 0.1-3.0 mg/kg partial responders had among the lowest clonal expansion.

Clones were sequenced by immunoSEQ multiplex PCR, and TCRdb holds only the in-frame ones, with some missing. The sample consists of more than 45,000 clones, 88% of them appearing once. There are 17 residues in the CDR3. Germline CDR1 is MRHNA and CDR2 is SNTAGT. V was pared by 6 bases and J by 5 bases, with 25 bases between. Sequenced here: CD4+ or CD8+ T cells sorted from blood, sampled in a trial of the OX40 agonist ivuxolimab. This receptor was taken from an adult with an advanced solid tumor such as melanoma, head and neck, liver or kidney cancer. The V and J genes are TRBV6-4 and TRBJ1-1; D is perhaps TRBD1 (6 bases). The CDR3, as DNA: TGTGCCAGCAGGAAGAATGACAGGCTTCAGATGGGGACTGAAGCTTTCTTT. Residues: CASRKNDRLQMGTEAFF.